The clone carrying this TCR beta chain was detected many times. Its target is unknown. TCR beta CDR3 regions were amplified from RNA transcripts. HTBI primers were employed in a first-round RT-PCR of the TCR CDR3. Using its own MiXCR run on the multiplex PCR reads, TCRdb lists one record per CDR3 protein. The sample records about half a million distinct CDR3 sequences, around a fifth being singletons. For the diagnoses, clinical symptoms, serum thyroxine and TRAb, thyroid ultrasound and orbital computed tomography were used. Isolation of PBMCs was performed on 10 ml fresh peripheral blood. This sample stems from a study of T cells in Graves' hyperthyroidism and ophthalmopathy. Study-wide points: In validation, the model predicted ophthalmopathy. These predictions came a median roughly 7.1 months before onset.

The germline CDR1 and CDR2 sequences are SGHTA and FQGTGA. The V end was cut by 4 bases, the J end by 1 base, with 14 bases between. This CDR3 contains 16 residues. The chain uses TRBV7-3 and TRBJ2-1; TRBD2 might be the D (5 bases). The clonotype originates from a woman in her sixties or seventies with Graves' ophthalmopathy. What was sequenced was blood. The CDR3 coding sequence is TGTGCCAGCAGCTCCAGCAGCGGCCTTTCCTACAATGAGCAGTTCTTC. Protein product: CASSSSSGLSYNEQFF.